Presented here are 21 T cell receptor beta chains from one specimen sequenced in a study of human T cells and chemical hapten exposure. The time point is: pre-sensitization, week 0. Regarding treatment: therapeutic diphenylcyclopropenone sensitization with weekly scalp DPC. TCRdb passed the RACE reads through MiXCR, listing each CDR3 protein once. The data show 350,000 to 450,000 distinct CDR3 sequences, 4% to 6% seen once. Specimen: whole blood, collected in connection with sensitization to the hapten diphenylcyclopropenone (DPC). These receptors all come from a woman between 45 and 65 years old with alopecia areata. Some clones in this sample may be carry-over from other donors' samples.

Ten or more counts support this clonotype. The DNA of the CDR3 is TGCAGTGCTAGAGTTAGGGCAGATACGCAGTATTTT. It codes for CSARVRADTQYF. The genes are TRBV20-1 and TRBJ2-3, with D unresolved. This CDR3 is built from 12 residues. Germline loops: CDR1 DFQATT, CDR2 SNEGSKA (reference sequence). The V gene lost 1 base and the J gene lost 4 bases, with 6 bases spanning the gap.

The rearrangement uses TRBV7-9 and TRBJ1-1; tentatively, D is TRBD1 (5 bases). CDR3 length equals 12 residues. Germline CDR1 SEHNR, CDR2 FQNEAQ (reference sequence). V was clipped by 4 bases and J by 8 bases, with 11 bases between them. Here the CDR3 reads CASSSRVREAFF. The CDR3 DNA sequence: TGTGCCAGCAGCTCCAGGGTACGAGAAGCTTTCTTT.

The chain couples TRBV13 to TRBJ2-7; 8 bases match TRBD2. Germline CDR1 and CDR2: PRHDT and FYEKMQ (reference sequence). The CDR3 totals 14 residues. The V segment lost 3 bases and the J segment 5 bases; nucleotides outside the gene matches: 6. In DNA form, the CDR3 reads TGTGCCAGCAGCTTTAGCGGGGCCCCCAACGAGCAGTACTTC. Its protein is CASSFSGAPNEQYF.

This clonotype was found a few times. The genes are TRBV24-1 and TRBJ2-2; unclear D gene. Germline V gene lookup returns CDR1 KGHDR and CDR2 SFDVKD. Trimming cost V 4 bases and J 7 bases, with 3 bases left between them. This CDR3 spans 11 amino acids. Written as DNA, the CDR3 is TGTGCCACCAGTGAGAGCGGGGAGCTGTTTTTT. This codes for CATSESGELFF.

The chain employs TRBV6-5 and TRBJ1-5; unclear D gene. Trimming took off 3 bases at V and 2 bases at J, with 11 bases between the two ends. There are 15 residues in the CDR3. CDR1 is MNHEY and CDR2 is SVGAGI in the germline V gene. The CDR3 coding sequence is TGTGCCAGCAGTTATTCCGCCCTTCGCAATCAGCCCCAGCATTTT. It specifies CASSYSALRNQPQHF.

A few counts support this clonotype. The CDR3 loop is CASSPPPLAGGYQETQYF. In nucleotides, the CDR3 is TGTGCCAGCAGTCCTCCACCTCTAGCGGGAGGGTACCAAGAGACCCAGTACTTC. The chain couples TRBV28 to TRBJ2-5, with 12 bases identical to TRBD2. Germline V CDR1 and CDR2: MDHEN, SYDVKM. V dropped 5 bases and J dropped 0; count of bases not matched to a gene: 10. The CDR3 runs to 18 residues.

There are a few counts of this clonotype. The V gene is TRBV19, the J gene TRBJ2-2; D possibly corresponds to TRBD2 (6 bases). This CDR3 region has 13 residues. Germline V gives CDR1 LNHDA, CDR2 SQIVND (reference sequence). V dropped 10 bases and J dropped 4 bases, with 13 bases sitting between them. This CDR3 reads CATTISGTGELFF. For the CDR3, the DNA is TGTGCCACCACCATTAGCGGCACCGGGGAGCTGTTTTTT.

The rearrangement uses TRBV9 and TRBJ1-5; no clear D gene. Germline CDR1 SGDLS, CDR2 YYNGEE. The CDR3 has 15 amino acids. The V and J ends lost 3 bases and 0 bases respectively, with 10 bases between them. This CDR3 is CASSASGDSNQPQHF. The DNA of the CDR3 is TGTGCCAGCAGCGCCTCTGGGGATAGCAATCAGCCCCAGCATTTT.

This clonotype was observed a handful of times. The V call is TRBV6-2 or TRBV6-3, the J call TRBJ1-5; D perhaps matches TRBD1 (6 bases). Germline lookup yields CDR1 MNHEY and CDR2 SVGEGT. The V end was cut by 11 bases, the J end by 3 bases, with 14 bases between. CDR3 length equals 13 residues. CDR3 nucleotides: TGTGCCGGAGGAAGGGGGGACAATCAGCCCCAGCATTTT. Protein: CAGGRGDNQPQHF.

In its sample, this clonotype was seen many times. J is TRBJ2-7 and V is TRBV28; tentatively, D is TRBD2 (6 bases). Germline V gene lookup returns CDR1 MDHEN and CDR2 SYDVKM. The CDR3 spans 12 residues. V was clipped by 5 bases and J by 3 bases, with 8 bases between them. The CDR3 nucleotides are TGTGCCAGCAGTACCGGGGGCTACGAGCAGTACTTC. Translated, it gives CASSTGGYEQYF.

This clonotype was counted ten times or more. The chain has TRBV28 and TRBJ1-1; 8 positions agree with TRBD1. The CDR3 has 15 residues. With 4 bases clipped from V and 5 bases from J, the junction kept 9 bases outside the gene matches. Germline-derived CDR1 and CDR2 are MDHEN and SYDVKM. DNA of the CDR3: TGTGCCAGCAGTTCCCCAGGGGGCGCGTATACTGAAGCTTTCTTT. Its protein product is CASSSPGGAYTEAFF.

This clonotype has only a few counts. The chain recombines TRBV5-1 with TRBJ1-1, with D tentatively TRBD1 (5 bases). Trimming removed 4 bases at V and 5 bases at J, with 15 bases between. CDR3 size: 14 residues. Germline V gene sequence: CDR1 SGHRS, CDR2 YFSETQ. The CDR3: CASSPTWGPTEAFF. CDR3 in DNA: TGCGCCAGCAGCCCCACCTGGGGCCCGACTGAAGCTTTCTTT.

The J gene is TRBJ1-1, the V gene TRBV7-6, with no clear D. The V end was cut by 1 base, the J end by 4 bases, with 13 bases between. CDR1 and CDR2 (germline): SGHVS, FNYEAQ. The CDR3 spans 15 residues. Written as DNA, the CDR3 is TGTGCCAGCAGCTTAGGGGCGGCAGGAGGCACTGAAGCTTTCTTT. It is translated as CASSLGAAGGTEAFF.

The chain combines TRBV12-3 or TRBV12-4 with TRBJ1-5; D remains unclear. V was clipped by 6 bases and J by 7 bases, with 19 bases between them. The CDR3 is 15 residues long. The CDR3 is CASSPKGRVGQPQHF. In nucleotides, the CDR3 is TGTGCCAGCAGCCCAAAGGGTAGGGTAGGGCAGCCCCAGCATTTT.

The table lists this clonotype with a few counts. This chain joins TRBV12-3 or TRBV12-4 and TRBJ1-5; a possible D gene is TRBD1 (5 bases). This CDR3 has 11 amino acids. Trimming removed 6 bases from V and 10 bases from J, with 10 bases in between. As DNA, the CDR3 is TGTGCCAGCAGCACAGGTGGCCCCCAGCATTTT. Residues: CASSTGGPQHF.

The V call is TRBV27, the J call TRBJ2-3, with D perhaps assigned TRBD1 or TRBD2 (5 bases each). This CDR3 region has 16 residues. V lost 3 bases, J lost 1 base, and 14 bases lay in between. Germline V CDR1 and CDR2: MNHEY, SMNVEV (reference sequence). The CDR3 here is CASSFGARAGTDTQYF. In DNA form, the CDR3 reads TGTGCCAGCAGTTTCGGGGCCAGGGCAGGCACAGATACGCAGTATTTT.

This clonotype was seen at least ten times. CDR3 bases: TGTGCCAGCAGCCGGACGCAGGGGGCAATTCATGGCTACACCTTC. Residues: CASSRTQGAIHGYTF. The chain carries TRBV3-1 and TRBJ1-2; 8 nucleotides match TRBD1. Germline V gene sequence: CDR1 LGHDT, CDR2 YNNKEL (reference sequence). Trimming cost V 4 bases and J 6 bases; bases outside gene matches: 10. This CDR3 has 15 amino acids.

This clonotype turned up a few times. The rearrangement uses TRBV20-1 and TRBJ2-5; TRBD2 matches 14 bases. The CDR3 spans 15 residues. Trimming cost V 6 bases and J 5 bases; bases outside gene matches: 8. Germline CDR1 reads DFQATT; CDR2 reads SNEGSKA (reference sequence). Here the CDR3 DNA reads TGCAGTGCCTCGACTAGCGGGGGGGCCGGGGAGACCCAGTACTTC. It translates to CSASTSGGAGETQYF.

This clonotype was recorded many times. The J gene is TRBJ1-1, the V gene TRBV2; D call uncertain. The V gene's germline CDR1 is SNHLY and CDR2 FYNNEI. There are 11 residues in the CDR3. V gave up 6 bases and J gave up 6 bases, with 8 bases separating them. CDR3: CASRGRAEAFF. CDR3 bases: TGTGCCAGCAGGGGAAGGGCTGAAGCTTTCTTT.

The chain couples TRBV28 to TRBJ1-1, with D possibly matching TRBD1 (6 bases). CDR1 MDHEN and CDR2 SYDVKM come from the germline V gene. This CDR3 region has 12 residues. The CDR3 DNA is TGTGCGGCAGGGGTTGTGGGCACTGAAGCTTTCTTT. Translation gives CAAGVVGTEAFF.

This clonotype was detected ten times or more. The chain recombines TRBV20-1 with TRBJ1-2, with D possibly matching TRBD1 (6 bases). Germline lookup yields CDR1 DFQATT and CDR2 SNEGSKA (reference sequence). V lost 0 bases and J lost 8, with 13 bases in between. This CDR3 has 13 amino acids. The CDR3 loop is CSARETGAQGYTF. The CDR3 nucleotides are TGCAGTGCTAGAGAAACGGGGGCACAAGGCTACACCTTC.